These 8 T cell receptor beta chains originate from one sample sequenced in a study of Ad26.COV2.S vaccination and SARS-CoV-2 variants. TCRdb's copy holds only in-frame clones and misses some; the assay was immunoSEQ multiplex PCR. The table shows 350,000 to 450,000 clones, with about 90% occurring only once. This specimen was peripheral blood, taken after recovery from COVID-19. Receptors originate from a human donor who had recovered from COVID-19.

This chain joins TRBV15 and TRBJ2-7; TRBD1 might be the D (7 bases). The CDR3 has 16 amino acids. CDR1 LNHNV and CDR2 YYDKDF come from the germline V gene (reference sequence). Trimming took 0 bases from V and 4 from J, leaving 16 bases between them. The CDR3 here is CATSRDLAGTAYEQYF. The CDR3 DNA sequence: TGTGCCACCAGCAGAGATCTGGCGGGGACAGCGTACGAGCAGTACTTC.

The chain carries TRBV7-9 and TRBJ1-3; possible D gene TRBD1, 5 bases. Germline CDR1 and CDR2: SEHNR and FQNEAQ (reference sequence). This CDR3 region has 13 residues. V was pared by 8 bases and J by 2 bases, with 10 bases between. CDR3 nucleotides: TGTGCCAGCTGTACGGGGGCTGGAAACACCATATATTTT. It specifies CASCTGAGNTIYF.

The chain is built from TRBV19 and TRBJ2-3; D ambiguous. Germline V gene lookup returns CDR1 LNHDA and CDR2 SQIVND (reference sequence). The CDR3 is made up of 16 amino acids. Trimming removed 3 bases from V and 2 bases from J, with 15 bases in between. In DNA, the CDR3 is TGTGCCAGTAGTATCGTACGGAACGAACACACAGATACGCAGTATTTT. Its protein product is CASSIVRNEHTDTQYF.

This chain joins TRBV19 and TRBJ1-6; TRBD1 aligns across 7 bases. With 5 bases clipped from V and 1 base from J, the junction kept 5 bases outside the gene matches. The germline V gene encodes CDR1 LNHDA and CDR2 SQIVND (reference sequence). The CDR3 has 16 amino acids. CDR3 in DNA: TGTGCCAGTAGTCCCAGACAGGGTTCCTATAATTCACCCCTCCACTTT. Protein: CASSPRQGSYNSPLHF.

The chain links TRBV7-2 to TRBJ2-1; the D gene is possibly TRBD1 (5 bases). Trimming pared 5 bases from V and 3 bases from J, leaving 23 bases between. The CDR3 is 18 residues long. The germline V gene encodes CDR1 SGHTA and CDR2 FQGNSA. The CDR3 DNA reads TGTGCCAGCAGCGATGGGGCTTCGTGGGGTCCAAACTACAATGAGCAGTTCTTC. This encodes CASSDGASWGPNYNEQFF.

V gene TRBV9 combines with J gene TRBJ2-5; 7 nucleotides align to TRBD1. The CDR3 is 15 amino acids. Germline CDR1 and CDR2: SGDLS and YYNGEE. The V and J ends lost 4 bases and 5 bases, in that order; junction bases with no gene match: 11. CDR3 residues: CASSTTGTAVETQYF. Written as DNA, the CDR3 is TGTGCCAGCAGCACAACCGGGACAGCGGTGGAGACCCAGTACTTC.

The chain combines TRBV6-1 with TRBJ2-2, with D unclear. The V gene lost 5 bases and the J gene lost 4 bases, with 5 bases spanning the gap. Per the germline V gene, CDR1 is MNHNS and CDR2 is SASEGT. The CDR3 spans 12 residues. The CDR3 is CASSPFTGELFF. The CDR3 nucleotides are TGTGCCAGCAGTCCTTTCACCGGGGAGCTGTTTTTT.

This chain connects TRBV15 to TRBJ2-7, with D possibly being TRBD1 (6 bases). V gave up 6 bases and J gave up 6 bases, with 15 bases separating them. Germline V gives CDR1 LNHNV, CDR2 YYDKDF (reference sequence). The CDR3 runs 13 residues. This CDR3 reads CATRDGTMPEQYF. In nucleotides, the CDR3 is TGTGCCACCAGGGACGGGACAATGCCCGAGCAGTACTTC.